One and the same sample provided the 5 T cell receptor beta chains below, sequenced in a study of early T cells in non-severe SARS-CoV-2 infection. TCRdb re-called the 5' RACE reads with MiXCR, one entry per CDR3 protein. The sample holds about 20,000 distinct CDR3 sequences, roughly 5.6% seen once. The material sequenced was whole blood, taken at baseline. The receptor source for this set is an adult who was a healthcare worker with PCR-confirmed SARS-CoV-2 infection or an uninfected control (not recorded which).

The V gene is TRBV20-1, the J gene TRBJ2-3; 7 bases fit TRBD2. Germline CDR1 reads DFQATT; CDR2 reads SNEGSKA (reference sequence). CDR3 length equals 14 residues. V dropped 0 bases and J dropped 2; count of bases not matched to a gene: 2. CDR3 in amino acids: CSARETSFTDTQYF. For the CDR3, the DNA is TGCAGTGCTAGAGAGACTAGCTTCACAGATACGCAGTATTTT.

This clonotype was detected many times. The rearrangement links TRBV2 to TRBJ2-3; D is possibly TRBD1 (5 bases). Deletions cut 5 bases from V and 5 bases from J, with 8 bases between. The CDR3 sequence is 12 residues long. CDR1 is SNHLY, CDR2 FYNNEI, per germline. The chain's CDR3 is CASSQQEDTQYF. The DNA of the CDR3 is TGTGCCAGCAGTCAACAGGAAGATACGCAGTATTTT. Together with reference TRBV2 and TRBJ2-3, the CDR3 gives the full variable domain: EPEVTQTPSHQVTQMGQEVILRCVPISNHLYFYWYRQILGQKVEFLVSFYNNEISEKSEIFDDQFSVERPDGSNFTLKIRSTKLEDSAMYFCASSQQEDTQYFGPGTRLTVL.

This clonotype showed up just a few times. This chain links TRBV10-1 with TRBJ2-3, with TRBD2 identical over 9 bases. The CDR3 is 17 residues long. Germline V gene data show CDR1 as WNHNN and CDR2 as SYGVQD (reference sequence). V lost 4 bases and J lost 4; bases outside the gene matches: 12. Here the CDR3 reads CASSAASGATTPDTQYF. CDR3 coding DNA: TGCGCCAGCAGTGCGGCTAGCGGGGCTACGACGCCAGATACGCAGTATTTT.

This clonotype is medium-sized in the sample. The DNA of the CDR3 is TGTGCCAGCAGCCCCTCGGCGGGGGCGAACAATTCACCCCTCCACTTT. Residues: CASSPSAGANNSPLHF. The chain combines TRBV7-9 with TRBJ1-6; D perhaps matches TRBD1 (6 bases). CDR3 size: 16 residues. Germline CDR1 is SEHNR and CDR2 is FQNEAQ (reference sequence). V lost 5 bases to trimming and J lost 7 bases, with 18 bases between them.

This clonotype was counted many times. V gene TRBV7-6 combines with J gene TRBJ2-1, with TRBD2 matching 15 bases. This CDR3 region has 15 residues. Trimming removed 10 bases from V and 9 bases from J; junction bases left unmatched: 10. Germline CDR1 is SGHVS and CDR2 is FNYEAQ. CDR3 sequence (DNA): TGTGCCATCTGGACTAGCGGGGGGGATCTGGGTGAGCAGTTCTTC. It is translated as CAIWTSGGDLGEQFF.